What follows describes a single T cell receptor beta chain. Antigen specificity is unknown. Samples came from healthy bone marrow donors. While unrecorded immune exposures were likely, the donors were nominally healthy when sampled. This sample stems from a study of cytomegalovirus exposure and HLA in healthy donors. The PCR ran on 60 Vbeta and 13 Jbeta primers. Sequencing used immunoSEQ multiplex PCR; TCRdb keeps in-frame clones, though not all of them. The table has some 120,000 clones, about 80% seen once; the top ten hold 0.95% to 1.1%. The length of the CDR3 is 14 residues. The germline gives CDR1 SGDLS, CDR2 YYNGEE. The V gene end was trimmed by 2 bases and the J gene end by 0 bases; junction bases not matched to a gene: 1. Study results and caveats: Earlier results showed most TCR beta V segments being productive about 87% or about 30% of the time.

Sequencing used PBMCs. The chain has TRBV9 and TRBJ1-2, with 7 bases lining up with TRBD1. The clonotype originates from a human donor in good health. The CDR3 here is CASSVQGANYGYTF. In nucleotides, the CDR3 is TGTGCCAGCAGCGTTCAGGGGGCTAACTATGGCTACACCTTC.